The 13 T cell receptor beta chains presented below share a single source sample, sequenced in a study of identical twins. Each CDR3 protein gets one entry after TCRdb re-called the 5' RACE reads with MiXCR. Of 1.5 million to 2 million distinct CDR3 sequences detected, 25% to 35% appear once; the ten largest clones hold about 0.3%. The sequencing sample was made of cord blood. The receptors derive from a newborn girl in good health.

On this clonotype itself: An end of the junction does not agree with germline; a read error may underlie this. The chain is built from TRBV7-2 and TRBJ2-3; D gene uncertain. Germline loops: CDR1 SGHTA, CDR2 FQGNSA. The CDR3 has 15 residues. The CDR3 protein is CASSLGYLSTDTRYF. The CDR3 DNA reads as TGTGCCAGCAGCTTAGGTTACCTGAGCACAGATACGCGGTATTTT.

The chain is built from TRBV4-1 and TRBJ2-7; D possibly corresponds to TRBD1 (5 bases). This CDR3 contains 14 residues. Trimming took 2 bases from V and 2 from J, leaving 10 bases between them. From germline, CDR1 is MGHRA and CDR2 YSYEKL. The chain's CDR3 is CASSQTQGAYEQYF. The CDR3 DNA reads TGCGCCAGCAGCCAAACGCAGGGCGCCTACGAGCAGTACTTC.

This clonotype has a single count. The chain recombines TRBV28 with TRBJ2-2; TRBD1 matches at 7 bases. The CDR3 is 16 amino acids. J was trimmed by 4 bases and V by 3 bases; bases with no gene match: 8. Germline V gene lookup returns CDR1 MDHEN and CDR2 SYDVKM. CDR3 protein: CASSLSGGGGTGELFF. CDR3 nucleotide sequence: TGTGCCAGCAGTTTGTCAGGGGGTGGCGGCACCGGGGAGCTGTTTTTT.

This clonotype was observed a handful of times. The V and J genes are TRBV12-3 or TRBV12-4 and TRBJ2-3; D call uncertain. Trimming pared 2 bases from V and 5 bases from J, leaving 14 bases between. The CDR3 runs to 15 residues. CDR3 sequence reads: CASSLSRWLRDTQYF. In DNA, the CDR3 is TGTGCCAGCAGTTTATCTAGATGGTTGAGAGATACGCAGTATTTT.

The chain has TRBV2 and TRBJ2-1, with D possibly matching TRBD1 (6 bases). This CDR3 has 13 residues. Trimming cost V 10 bases and J 5 bases, with 15 bases left between them. CDR1 and CDR2 from the germline V gene are SNHLY and FYNNEI. The CDR3 reads CATAGQTHNEQFF. CDR3 nucleotide sequence: TGTGCCACCGCCGGACAGACTCACAATGAGCAGTTCTTC.

This clonotype has just a few counts. The V call is TRBV20-1, the J call TRBJ2-7; maybe TRBD2 (6 bases). Trimming left V 0 bases short and J 4 bases short, with 13 bases between. In germline, CDR1 is DFQATT, CDR2 SNEGSKA (reference sequence). This CDR3 spans 14 amino acids. In DNA, the CDR3 is TGCAGTGCTAGAGAGCGGGGCCCAGTTTACGAGCAGTACTTC. Protein product: CSARERGPVYEQYF.

The chain employs TRBV14 and TRBJ2-2; no clear D. Deletions cut 1 base from V and 5 bases from J, with 11 bases between. The V gene's germline CDR1 is SGHDN and CDR2 FVKESK. There are 15 residues in the CDR3. CDR3 DNA sequence: TGTGCCAGCAGCCAAGTCTTACATCGTACCGGGGAGCTGTTTTTT. Translating it yields CASSQVLHRTGELFF.

Concerning this clonotype: One end of the junction does not line up with germline, which may come from a read error. This chain connects TRBV20-1 to TRBJ2-1; D uncertain. The length of the CDR3 is 14 residues. CDR1 DFQATT and CDR2 SNEGSKA come from the germline V gene (reference sequence). DNA for the CDR3: TGCAGTGCTCCAGACCCCAGCTCCTGCAATGAGCAGTTCTTC. This sequence encodes CSAPDPSSCNEQFF.

The gene calls are TRBV5-4 and TRBJ2-1; D assignment may be TRBD1 or TRBD2 (5 bases each). The CDR3 is 15 residues long. The V end was cut by 2 bases, the J end by 6 bases, with 15 bases between. Germline V gives CDR1 SGHNT, CDR2 YYREEE (reference sequence). Written as DNA, the CDR3 is TGTGCCAGCAGCTTCACTGGGGACCCTCTCAATGAGCAGTTCTTC. It specifies CASSFTGDPLNEQFF.

The CDR3 is CATSGGHNEQFF. CDR3 DNA: TGTGCCACCAGCGGGGGTCACAATGAGCAGTTCTTC. The chain combines TRBV24-1 with TRBJ2-1; tentatively, D is TRBD2 (6 bases). V was cut by 7 bases and J by 5 bases, with 8 bases left in between. CDR1 is KGHDR and CDR2 is SFDVKD in the germline V gene. The CDR3 totals 12 residues.

This clonotype was detected once. This chain links TRBV29-1 with TRBJ1-1; D gene ambiguous. CDR1 SQVTM and CDR2 ANQGSEA come from the germline V gene. V was trimmed by 3 bases and J by 1 base, leaving 12 bases between them. This CDR3 contains 14 residues. The CDR3 loop is CSVEKVLRNTEAFF. CDR3 DNA sequence: TGCAGCGTTGAGAAGGTACTCAGGAACACTGAAGCTTTCTTT.

The V gene is TRBV7-2, the J gene TRBJ2-5; 10 bases line up with TRBD2. There are 17 residues in the CDR3. Germline CDR1 and CDR2: SGHTA and FQGNSA. The J segment lost 11 bases and the V segment lost 0 bases, leaving 15 bases of the junction unmatched. As DNA, the CDR3 is TGTGCCAGCAGCTTAGCTTTAGCGGGGGGTACCTACAATGAGCAGTACTTC. Amino acids: CASSLALAGGTYNEQYF.

Details on this clonotype: This clone may be a read error of a much larger clone one base away. The chain couples TRBV4-2 to TRBJ2-3, with TRBD1 as a possible D gene (6 bases). This CDR3 region has 15 residues. The V end was cut by 0 bases, the J end by 8 bases, with 15 bases between. Germline-derived CDR1 and CDR2 are LGHNA and YNFKEQ. The chain's CDR3 is CASSQEGAIRGTQYF. Written as DNA, the CDR3 is TGTGCCAGCAGCCAAGAGGGGGCCATCCGAGGTACGCAGTATTTT.